The clone carrying this T cell receptor (beta chain) was picked up a small number of times. This sample is part of a study of OX40 agonist ivuxolimab in advanced cancers. Clones were sequenced by immunoSEQ multiplex PCR, and TCRdb holds only the in-frame ones, with some missing. This table has approximately 20,000 clones, about 86% appearing once. Trimming removed 3 bases from V and 4 bases from J, with 13 bases in between. Looked up from germline, CDR1 is SNHLY and CDR2 is FYNNEI. The CDR3 loop spans 15 amino acids. Here the sequenced sample was CD4+ or CD8+ T cells sorted from blood, taken in a trial of the OX40 agonist ivuxolimab. The TCR was taken from an adult with an advanced solid tumor such as melanoma, head and neck, liver or kidney cancer. The gene calls are TRBV2 and TRBJ1-5, with a possible D match to TRBD1 (6 bases). The CDR3 DNA reads as TGTGCCAGCAGTGAGATGTTGCAGGGGAATCAGCCCCAGCATTTT. Translated: CASSEMLQGNQPQHF.